A selection of T cell receptor beta chains follows, all from one sample in a study of cytomegalovirus exposure and HLA in healthy donors. This table comes from immunoSEQ multiplex PCR, and its TCRdb copy is limited to in-frame clones, with some not included. The table lists over 90,000 clones, 65% to 85% of them singletons. Sequenced: PBMCs. These TCRs come from a female donor in good health and CMV-seropositive. The CDR3 runs from the conserved cysteine through the conserved F or W. A D gene is named only where the DNA matches it firmly. Some rows have no size entry. The others give once, few or many, or a class for an expanded clone.

cdr3_nt: TGTGCCATCAGAGGGACTGCCTCTGAGGAGCAGTACTTC
cdr3_aa: CAIRGTASEEQYF
j_call: TRBJ2-7
v_call: TRBV10-3
clone_size: once
d_call: -
cdr3_length: 13

cdr3_nt: TGTGCCAGCAGCTTAGTAGGCAGAGGGCAGACTAATGAAAAACTGTTTTTT
cdr3_aa: CASSLVGRGQTNEKLFF
j_call: TRBJ1-4
v_call: TRBV7-9
clone_size: -
d_call: -
cdr3_length: 17

cdr3_nt: TGTGCCATCAGTGAAGGAAGTTTGACTATGGATACGCAGTATTTT
cdr3_aa: CAISEGSLTMDTQYF
j_call: TRBJ2-3
v_call: TRBV10-3
clone_size: -
d_call: -
cdr3_length: 15

cdr3_nt: TGTGCCAGAAGCTTGGAGGAGGAGCAGTACTTC
cdr3_aa: CARSLEEEQYF
j_call: TRBJ2-7
v_call: TRBV5-3
clone_size: -
d_call: -
cdr3_length: 11

cdr3_nt: TGCGCCAGCAGCCAAGATTATCAGGTGGGACTCCTCAATGAGCAGTTCTTC
cdr3_aa: CASSQDYQVGLLNEQFF
j_call: TRBJ2-1
v_call: TRBV4-3
clone_size: -
d_call: -
cdr3_length: 17

cdr3_nt: TGTGCCAGCAGCTTCACTAGCAGGGGGAATCAGCCCCAGCATTTT
cdr3_aa: CASSFTSRGNQPQHF
j_call: TRBJ1-5
v_call: TRBV7-2
clone_size: -
d_call: TRBD1
cdr3_length: 15

cdr3_nt: TGTGCCAGTTGCCCGACAGGGACAGGAAACACCATATATTTT
cdr3_aa: CASCPTGTGNTIYF
j_call: TRBJ1-3
v_call: TRBV28
clone_size: once
d_call: TRBD1
cdr3_length: 14

cdr3_nt: TGTGCCAGCAACTTCAGGGGCCCCGGGGAGCTGTTTTTT
cdr3_aa: CASNFRGPGELFF
j_call: TRBJ2-2
v_call: TRBV2
clone_size: -
d_call: -
cdr3_length: 13

cdr3_nt: TGTGCCAGCAGCTTAGGGGGACTAGCGGCCTACGAGCAGTACTTC
cdr3_aa: CASSLGGLAAYEQYF
j_call: TRBJ2-7
v_call: TRBV11-2
clone_size: -
d_call: TRBD2
cdr3_length: 15

cdr3_nt: TGTGCCAGCAGACTTAACTATGGCTACACCTTC
cdr3_aa: CASRLNYGYTF
j_call: TRBJ1-2
v_call: TRBV28
clone_size: -
d_call: -
cdr3_length: 11

cdr3_nt: TGTGCCAGCAGCTTGGACATGAGCGTTCTCGTTTCACCCCTCCACTTT
cdr3_aa: CASSLDMSVLVSPLHF
j_call: TRBJ1-6
v_call: TRBV5-4
clone_size: -
d_call: -
cdr3_length: 16

cdr3_nt: TGCGCCAGCAGCTTGCGATCTGGGCTTGGGACCGGGGAGCTGTTTTTT
cdr3_aa: CASSLRSGLGTGELFF
j_call: TRBJ2-2
v_call: TRBV5-1
clone_size: -
d_call: -
cdr3_length: 16

cdr3_nt: TGCGCCAGCAGCTTGGAAGGTAGCGGGAGTTCTTCCTACGAGCAGTACTTC
cdr3_aa: CASSLEGSGSSSYEQYF
j_call: TRBJ2-7
v_call: TRBV5-1
clone_size: -
d_call: TRBD2
cdr3_length: 17

cdr3_nt: TGTGCCAGCAGTGGTCAGTCCGGGACAGGGGCTTGGGCAGATACGCAGTATTTT
cdr3_aa: CASSGQSGTGAWADTQYF
j_call: TRBJ2-3
v_call: TRBV2
clone_size: -
d_call: TRBD1
cdr3_length: 18

cdr3_nt: TGTGCCAGCAGCTTTAATGGTAGAGGCTACACCTTC
cdr3_aa: CASSFNGRGYTF
j_call: TRBJ1-2
v_call: TRBV7-9
clone_size: -
d_call: -
cdr3_length: 12

cdr3_nt: TGTGCCAGCAGCGTAGGGGAGGGCAGGAGGACAGATACGCAGTATTTT
cdr3_aa: CASSVGEGRRTDTQYF
j_call: TRBJ2-3
v_call: TRBV9
clone_size: -
d_call: TRBD2
cdr3_length: 16

cdr3_nt: TGCGCCAGCAGCCAAGCACCTCAGGGTGCAACTAATGAAAAACTGTTTTTT
cdr3_aa: CASSQAPQGATNEKLFF
j_call: TRBJ1-4
v_call: TRBV4-3
clone_size: few
d_call: -
cdr3_length: 17

cdr3_nt: TGTGCCAGCAGCTTAGACGGTGGCACCGGGGAGCTGTTTTTT
cdr3_aa: CASSLDGGTGELFF
j_call: TRBJ2-2
v_call: TRBV11-3
clone_size: -
d_call: -
cdr3_length: 14

cdr3_nt: TGTGCCAGCAGTCGATCCGGGACAGGGGTAACTGAAGCTTTCTTT
cdr3_aa: CASSRSGTGVTEAFF
j_call: TRBJ1-1
v_call: TRBV4-2
clone_size: -
d_call: TRBD1
cdr3_length: 15

cdr3_nt: TGTGCCACCAGCATCGGTAGCGGGGACACAGATACGCAGTATTTT
cdr3_aa: CATSIGSGDTDTQYF
j_call: TRBJ2-3
v_call: TRBV15
clone_size: -
d_call: TRBD2
cdr3_length: 15

cdr3_nt: TGTGCCAGCAGTGGCCGGGACAGGGGTAATTCACCCCTCCACTTT
cdr3_aa: CASSGRDRGNSPLHF
j_call: TRBJ1-6
v_call: TRBV6-1
clone_size: -
d_call: TRBD1
cdr3_length: 15

cdr3_nt: TGCGCCAGCAGCCCCCCCCTCGCGGGGGCAGGGACTTTGTACTTC
cdr3_aa: CASSPPLAGAGTLYF
j_call: TRBJ2-7
v_call: TRBV5-1
clone_size: -
d_call: -
cdr3_length: 15

cdr3_nt: TGTGCCAGCAGCTTTCGAGACAGGGCGTACAATGAGCAGTTCTTC
cdr3_aa: CASSFRDRAYNEQFF
j_call: TRBJ2-1
v_call: TRBV7-6
clone_size: -
d_call: TRBD1
cdr3_length: 15

cdr3_nt: TGTGCCAGCAGCTTAGCCGGGACAGCGAACACTGAAGCTTTCTTT
cdr3_aa: CASSLAGTANTEAFF
j_call: TRBJ1-1
v_call: TRBV7-2
clone_size: once
d_call: TRBD1
cdr3_length: 15

cdr3_nt: TGCAGCGGACAGTTCTTGTCTGGAAACACCATATATTTT
cdr3_aa: CSGQFLSGNTIYF
j_call: TRBJ1-3
v_call: TRBV29-1
clone_size: once
d_call: -
cdr3_length: 13

cdr3_nt: TGTGCCAGCAGGAGACAGGGAGACCAAGAGACCCAGTACTTC
cdr3_aa: CASRRQGDQETQYF
j_call: TRBJ2-5
v_call: TRBV6-1
clone_size: -
d_call: TRBD1
cdr3_length: 14

cdr3_nt: TGTGCCAGCAGCTTAGTTCTCGGGGAGCTGTTTTTT
cdr3_aa: CASSLVLGELFF
j_call: TRBJ2-2
v_call: TRBV7-9
clone_size: -
d_call: -
cdr3_length: 12

cdr3_nt: TGTGCCAGCAGCCCGGACAGGGGCAATCAGCCCCAGCATTTT
cdr3_aa: CASSPDRGNQPQHF
j_call: TRBJ1-5
v_call: TRBV7-2
clone_size: -
d_call: TRBD1
cdr3_length: 14

cdr3_nt: TGTGCCTGGAGTCAGGTTTACAATGAGCAGTTCTTC
cdr3_aa: CAWSQVYNEQFF
j_call: TRBJ2-1
v_call: TRBV30
clone_size: few
d_call: -
cdr3_length: 12

cdr3_nt: TGTGCCAGCTCGCAGAAGAGGGAGACCAATCAGCCCCAGCATTTT
cdr3_aa: CASSQKRETNQPQHF
j_call: TRBJ1-5
v_call: TRBV2
clone_size: -
d_call: -
cdr3_length: 15

cdr3_nt: TGCAGCCCCCCGGGACAGGGTAAGAGAGGAGCTTTCTTT
cdr3_aa: CSPPGQGKRGAFF
j_call: TRBJ1-1
v_call: TRBV29-1
clone_size: many
d_call: TRBD1
cdr3_length: 13

cdr3_nt: TGTGCCAGCAGCCAATCTTGGCAGGGGCCGTACAATGAGCAGTTCTTC
cdr3_aa: CASSQSWQGPYNEQFF
j_call: TRBJ2-1
v_call: TRBV16
clone_size: -
d_call: -
cdr3_length: 16

cdr3_nt: TGCGCCAGCAGCCAAGGTACTAGCGGGAGGTGGAATGAGCAGTTCTTC
cdr3_aa: CASSQGTSGRWNEQFF
j_call: TRBJ2-1
v_call: TRBV4-1
clone_size: -
d_call: TRBD2
cdr3_length: 16

cdr3_nt: TGTGCCAGCAGTTACACAAGACAGGGTGAAGCTTTCTTT
cdr3_aa: CASSYTRQGEAFF
j_call: TRBJ1-1
v_call: TRBV6-6
clone_size: -
d_call: TRBD1
cdr3_length: 13

cdr3_nt: TGCGCCAGCAGCCAAGCGTGGACAGGGGCTCAGCCCCAGCATTTT
cdr3_aa: CASSQAWTGAQPQHF
j_call: TRBJ1-5
v_call: TRBV4-1
clone_size: few
d_call: TRBD1
cdr3_length: 15

cdr3_nt: TGCGCCAGCAGTGAGGCGGTCCGTCATACGCAGTATTTT
cdr3_aa: CASSEAVRHTQYF
j_call: TRBJ2-3
v_call: TRBV10-1
clone_size: -
d_call: -
cdr3_length: 13

cdr3_nt: TGTGCCAGCAGTGACTCTCCGGGACAGGGAAGGGAGACCCAGTACTTC
cdr3_aa: CASSDSPGQGRETQYF
j_call: TRBJ2-5
v_call: TRBV6-4
clone_size: once
d_call: TRBD1
cdr3_length: 16

cdr3_nt: TGTGCCAGCAGTGAAAGGGGAACAGGGGGGCCACGGAAGAGCACAGATACGCAGTATTTT
cdr3_aa: CASSERGTGGPRKSTDTQYF
j_call: TRBJ2-3
v_call: TRBV6-1
clone_size: -
d_call: TRBD1
cdr3_length: 20

cdr3_nt: TGTGCCAGCAGTCGGGGGACGGCCAACTATGGCTACACCTTC
cdr3_aa: CASSRGTANYGYTF
j_call: TRBJ1-2
v_call: TRBV6-5
clone_size: -
d_call: -
cdr3_length: 14

cdr3_nt: TGCGCCAGCAGCCAAGCCGGGACAGGCATGAACACTGAAGCTTTCTTT
cdr3_aa: CASSQAGTGMNTEAFF
j_call: TRBJ1-1
v_call: TRBV4-1
clone_size: -
d_call: TRBD1
cdr3_length: 16

cdr3_nt: TGCGCCAGCAGCTTGGCCTTGGTTGCAGAAGCAGATACGCAGTATTTT
cdr3_aa: CASSLALVAEADTQYF
j_call: TRBJ2-3
v_call: TRBV5-1
clone_size: -
d_call: -
cdr3_length: 16

cdr3_nt: TGTGCCAGCAGTTACCCCGGACTAAACTACAATGAGCAGTTCTTC
cdr3_aa: CASSYPGLNYNEQFF
j_call: TRBJ2-1
v_call: TRBV6-5
clone_size: -
d_call: -
cdr3_length: 15

cdr3_nt: TGCGCCAGCAGCTTGGCGTCAGGGGGCTACGAGCAGTACTTC
cdr3_aa: CASSLASGGYEQYF
j_call: TRBJ2-7
v_call: TRBV5-1
clone_size: -
d_call: TRBD1
cdr3_length: 14

cdr3_nt: TGCGCCAGCAGCCCTGGACAGGGCCATAATGAAAAACTGTTTTTT
cdr3_aa: CASSPGQGHNEKLFF
j_call: TRBJ1-4
v_call: TRBV5-1
clone_size: -
d_call: TRBD1
cdr3_length: 15

cdr3_nt: TGTGCCAGCAGGAAACGGGACTACGAGCAGTACTTC
cdr3_aa: CASRKRDYEQYF
j_call: TRBJ2-7
v_call: TRBV5-6
clone_size: -
d_call: -
cdr3_length: 12

cdr3_nt: TGTGCCAGCAGCTTAGGTGGACAGGGAGCTAACTATGGCTACACCTTC
cdr3_aa: CASSLGGQGANYGYTF
j_call: TRBJ1-2
v_call: TRBV7-2
clone_size: -
d_call: TRBD1
cdr3_length: 16

cdr3_nt: TGTGCCAGCAGCCAGGGGGATGTGTATGAGCAGTTCTTC
cdr3_aa: CASSQGDVYEQFF
j_call: TRBJ2-1
v_call: TRBV11-3
clone_size: -
d_call: TRBD1
cdr3_length: 13